This TCR beta chain was documented in a study of OX40 agonist ivuxolimab in advanced cancers. Measured with immunoSEQ multiplex PCR; TCRdb has only the in-frame clones, and not every one. The sample lists approximately 39,000 clones, 70% to 90% seen once, with about 43% in the top ten. The CDR3 runs to 15 residues. Germline V gene data show CDR1 as SGHDT and CDR2 as YYEEEE. Trimming removed 2 bases at V and 0 bases at J, with 12 bases between. The sequence came from an adult with an advanced solid tumor such as melanoma, head and neck, liver or kidney cancer. The chain is built from TRBV5-6 and TRBJ2-7; a weak D match, TRBD2 (5 bases). Material: CD4+ or CD8+ T cells sorted from blood, obtained in a trial of the OX40 agonist ivuxolimab. CDR3 nucleotide sequence: TGTGCCAGCAGCTTCTCCGTGGGGAGCTCCTACGAGCAGTACTTC. Amino acid sequence: CASSFSVGSSYEQYF.